Following are 32 T cell receptor beta chains from one sample sequenced in a study of OX40 agonist ivuxolimab in advanced cancers. Only in-frame clones appear in the TCRdb table, and some are missing; sequencing was by immunoSEQ multiplex PCR. The table includes 60,000 to 80,000 clones, roughly 89% detected once. The sequenced sample was CD4+ or CD8+ T cells sorted from blood, obtained in a trial of the OX40 agonist ivuxolimab. Receptors were obtained from an adult with an advanced solid tumor such as melanoma, head and neck, liver or kidney cancer.

CDR3 in DNA: TGTGCCAGCAGCCGTACTAGCGGGGGGTACAATGAGCAGTTCTTC. Translated, it gives CASSRTSGGYNEQFF. V gene TRBV7-2 combines with J gene TRBJ2-1; TRBD2 matches 12 bases. CDR1 SGHTA and CDR2 FQGNSA come from the germline V gene. The CDR3 is made up of 15 amino acids. V gave up 5 bases and J gave up 4 bases; unmatched junction bases: 3. The full variable domain, completed using reference TRBV7-2 and TRBJ2-1, is GAGVSQSPSNKVTEKGKDVELRCDPISGHTALYWYRQSLGQGLEFLIYFQGNSAPDKSGLPSDRFSAERTGGSVSTLTIQRTQQEDSAVYLCASSRTSGGYNEQFFGPGTRLTVL.

The DNA for the CDR3 is TGTGCCACCAGCAGAGCTTCATACGAGCAGTACTTC. This sequence encodes CATSRASYEQYF. The V and J genes are TRBV15 and TRBJ2-7; D remains ambiguous. The germline CDR1 and CDR2 sequences are LNHNV and YYDKDF (reference sequence). The CDR3 covers 12 residues. Trimming pared 1 base from V and 4 bases from J, leaving 5 bases between.

The chain carries TRBV19 and TRBJ1-5; D remains unclear. V lost 5 bases, J lost 4 bases, and 6 bases lay in between. The CDR3 runs 12 residues. Germline V lookup: CDR1 LNHDA, CDR2 SQIVND (reference sequence). CDR3 sequence (DNA): TGTGCCAGTAGTCAGTTAAATCAGCCCCAGCATTTT. Its translation is CASSQLNQPQHF. The whole variable domain, filled in from reference TRBV19 and TRBJ1-5, reads DGGITQSPKYLFRKEGQNVTLSCEQNLNHDAMYWYRQDPGQGLRLIYYSQIVNDFQKGDIAEGYSVSREKKESFPLTVTSAQKNPTAFYLCASSQLNQPQHFGDGTRLSIL.

The chain employs TRBV4-1 and TRBJ2-7, with TRBD2 identical over 10 bases. Germline-derived CDR1 and CDR2 are MGHRA and YSYEKL. Losses at the gene ends were 0 bases for V and 1 base for J; bases not matched to a gene: 6. This CDR3 region has 17 residues. In nucleotides, the CDR3 is TGCGCCAGCAGCCAAGATCAGAGGACTAGCGGTTCCTACGAGCAGTACTTC. Translation gives CASSQDQRTSGSYEQYF.

This chain uses TRBV18 with TRBJ2-2, with 7 positions matching TRBD1. The CDR3 loop spans 14 amino acids. Germline loops: CDR1 KGHSH, CDR2 LQKENI. V trimming: 2 bases; J trimming: 7 bases; junction bases outside the gene matches: 4. The CDR3 DNA sequence: TGTGCCAGCTCACCAACGGACAGGAACGGGGAGCTGTTTTTT. Translated: CASSPTDRNGELFF. The variable domain in full, completed from reference TRBV18 and TRBJ2-2, reads NAGVMQNPRHLVRRRGQEARLRCSPMKGHSHVYWYRQLPEEGLKFMVYLQKENIIDESGMPKERFSAEFPKEGPSILRIQQVVRGDSAAYFCASSPTDRNGELFFGEGSRLTVL.

V usage is TRBV7-9 and J usage is TRBJ1-2; D is ambiguous. The V and J ends lost 1 base and 5 bases respectively, with 11 bases between them. Germline-derived CDR1 and CDR2 are SEHNR and FQNEAQ (reference sequence). The CDR3 contains 14 residues. CDR3 in amino acids: CASSLGQVRYGYTF. CDR3 in DNA: TGTGCCAGCAGCTTAGGTCAGGTTCGATATGGCTACACCTTC. Supplemented by reference TRBV7-9 and TRBJ1-2, the full variable domain reads DTGVSQNPRHKITKRGQNVTFRCDPISEHNRLYWYRQTLGQGPEFLTYFQNEAQLEKSRLLSDRFSAERPKGSFSTLEIQRTEQGDSAMYLCASSLGQVRYGYTFGSGTRLTVV.

The chain carries TRBV28 and TRBJ2-7; 9 bases match TRBD2. This CDR3 region has 17 residues. Germline V gene lookup returns CDR1 MDHEN and CDR2 SYDVKM. V was pared by 6 bases and J by 1 base, with 13 bases of the junction left unmatched. CDR3 in amino acids: CASSLSSGGLNSYEQYF. Here the CDR3 DNA reads TGTGCCAGCAGCCTAAGTAGCGGGGGCCTAAATTCCTACGAGCAGTACTTC.

This chain joins TRBV5-1 and TRBJ2-3, with D hard to call. Germline V gene lookup returns CDR1 SGHRS and CDR2 YFSETQ. Trimming removed 2 bases from V and 0 bases from J, with 4 bases in between. This CDR3 is 13 amino acids long. CDR3 amino acids: CASSLPSTDTQYF. The CDR3 DNA sequence: TGCGCCAGCAGCTTACCGAGCACAGATACGCAGTATTTT.

J is TRBJ2-5 and V is TRBV7-2; the D is unclear. Germline CDR1 reads SGHTA; CDR2 reads FQGNSA. CDR3 length: 12 amino acids. V gave up 5 bases and J gave up 5 bases, with 9 bases separating them. CDR3 region: CASSPGYETQYF. The CDR3, as DNA: TGTGCCAGCAGCCCGGGCTATGAGACCCAGTACTTC. The full variable domain, with the rest looked up from reference TRBV7-2 and TRBJ2-5, is GAGVSQSPSNKVTEKGKDVELRCDPISGHTALYWYRQSLGQGLEFLIYFQGNSAPDKSGLPSDRFSAERTGGSVSTLTIQRTQQEDSAVYLCASSPGYETQYFGPGTRLLVL.

This clone was seen more than once but under ten times. The V call is TRBV19, the J call TRBJ1-6; the D gene is possibly TRBD1 (6 bases). Germline values: CDR1 LNHDA, CDR2 SQIVND (reference sequence). The V end lost 11 bases, the J end lost 7 bases, and 24 bases lay between the germline ends. This CDR3 comprises 16 residues. The CDR3 sequence is CASKDPPGRGNSPLHF. Here the CDR3 DNA reads TGTGCCTCCAAGGATCCCCCCGGGAGGGGGAATTCACCCCTCCACTTT.

The rearrangement uses TRBV19 and TRBJ1-1; D ambiguous. Between the trimmed V and J ends, which lost 3 bases and 1 base, there was a span of 12 bases. The CDR3 spans 15 residues. The germline CDR1 and CDR2 sequences are LNHDA and SQIVND (reference sequence). As DNA, the CDR3 is TGTGCCAGTAGTATGGAGGGAAGCGGGAACACTGAAGCTTTCTTT. Amino acid sequence: CASSMEGSGNTEAFF.

The rearrangement links TRBV6-1 to TRBJ2-3, with 7 bases aligning to TRBD1. Per germline, CDR1 MNHNS and CDR2 SASEGT. The CDR3 totals 14 residues. J gave up 3 bases and V 2 bases, and 2 bases lay outside the gene matches. Here the CDR3 reads CASSERQGTDTQYF. CDR3 in DNA: TGTGCCAGCAGTGAACGACAGGGTACAGATACGCAGTATTTT.

The CDR3 DNA is TGTGCCACCAGCAGAGGAGTCGGGCCCGGCGGCACTGAAGCTTTCTTT. Protein: CATSRGVGPGGTEAFF. This chain links TRBV15 with TRBJ1-1; the D is unclear. The CDR3 extends over 16 amino acids. Looked up from germline, CDR1 is LNHNV and CDR2 is YYDKDF (reference sequence). The V and J ends lost 1 base and 4 bases respectively, with 16 bases between them.

This clone appeared once. The chain uses TRBV7-2 and TRBJ1-2; no clear D. The germline V gene encodes CDR1 SGHTA and CDR2 FQGNSA. The V end lost 5 bases, the J end lost 6 bases, and 16 bases lay between the germline ends. This CDR3 region has 14 residues. CDR3 sequence reads: CASSAEGPWDGYTF. The CDR3 nucleotides are TGTGCCAGCAGCGCCGAAGGTCCCTGGGATGGCTACACCTTC.

The chain couples TRBV5-4 to TRBJ2-3; TRBD2 aligns across 9 bases. The V segment lost 4 bases and the J segment 5 bases; nucleotides outside the gene matches: 5. The CDR3 totals 14 residues. Germline V gene lookup returns CDR1 SGHNT and CDR2 YYREEE (reference sequence). CDR3 residues: CASSEGLAQDTQYF. In nucleotides, the CDR3 is TGTGCCAGCAGCGAGGGACTAGCCCAAGATACGCAGTATTTT.

This CDR3 is CASRSLDWTSERGYTF. In nucleotides, the CDR3 is TGTGCCAGCAGATCACTCGACTGGACCTCAGAGAGAGGCTACACCTTC. The chain links TRBV2 to TRBJ1-2; the D is unclear. The CDR3 loop spans 16 amino acids. Trimming stripped 6 bases from V and 8 bases from J, with 25 bases between. Germline CDR1 SNHLY, CDR2 FYNNEI. Looking up the rest from reference TRBV2 and TRBJ1-2 gives the full variable domain: EPEVTQTPSHQVTQMGQEVILRCVPISNHLYFYWYRQILGQKVEFLVSFYNNEISEKSEIFDDQFSVERPDGSNFTLKIRSTKLEDSAMYFCASRSLDWTSERGYTFGSGTRLTVV.

The V gene is TRBV5-4, the J gene TRBJ1-6; D may be TRBD1 (6 bases). CDR3 size: 14 residues. Trimming removed 4 bases from V and 9 bases from J, with 14 bases in between. Germline loops: CDR1 SGHNT, CDR2 YYREEE (reference sequence). The CDR3 loop reads CASSPQGPASPLHF. The DNA for the CDR3 is TGTGCCAGCAGCCCCCAGGGGCCAGCTTCACCCCTCCACTTT. Complete variable domain (other parts from reference TRBV5-4 and TRBJ1-6): ETGVTQSPTHLIKTRGQQVTLRCSSQSGHNTVSWYQQALGQGPQFIFQYYREEENGRGNFPPRFSGLQFPNYSSELNVNALELDDSALYLCASSPQGPASPLHFGNGTRLTVT.

V usage is TRBV10-3 and J usage is TRBJ1-1, with 7 bases matching TRBD1. Germline CDR1 ENHRY, CDR2 SYGVKD. V dropped 7 bases and J dropped 4; count of bases not matched to a gene: 6. This CDR3 has 13 residues. The CDR3 loop reads CAIIVSGGTEAFF. CDR3 coding DNA: TGTGCCATCATCGTTTCAGGGGGCACTGAAGCTTTCTTT.

The rearrangement uses TRBV19 and TRBJ2-3; D unclear. V dropped 1 base and J dropped 6 bases, with 14 bases sitting between them. CDR3 length: 15 residues. Germline CDR1 LNHDA, CDR2 SQIVND (reference sequence). CDR3 sequence (DNA): TGTGCCAGTAGTATAGGTTCGAGCTCCGCGGATACGCAGTATTTT. Encoded protein: CASSIGSSSADTQYF.

The rearrangement links TRBV9 to TRBJ1-5; D gene uncertain. Trimming took off 2 bases at V and 5 bases at J, with 8 bases between the two ends. The germline V gene encodes CDR1 SGDLS and CDR2 YYNGEE. The length of the CDR3 is 13 residues. CDR3 protein: CASSVGMDQPQHF. CDR3 in DNA: TGTGCCAGCAGCGTGGGGATGGATCAGCCCCAGCATTTT.

The genes are TRBV15 and TRBJ2-2, with D perhaps matching TRBD1 (6 bases). Trimming cost V 3 bases and J 3 bases, with 14 bases left between them. The CDR3 contains 16 residues. Germline loops: CDR1 LNHNV, CDR2 YYDKDF (reference sequence). The DNA for the CDR3 is TGTGCCACCAGCAGGGGGCAGGGGATCTACACCGGGGAGCTGTTTTTT. Translated, it gives CATSRGQGIYTGELFF.

The chain carries TRBV10-3 and TRBJ2-5; D call uncertain. The V gene's germline CDR1 is ENHRY and CDR2 SYGVKD. This CDR3 is built from 12 residues. V was pared by 0 bases and J by 5 bases, with 4 bases between. CDR3 loop: CAISESDETQYF. CDR3 bases: TGTGCCATCAGTGAGTCTGACGAGACCCAGTACTTC.

The genes are TRBV6-1 and TRBJ1-5; 7 positions agree with TRBD1. V gave up 1 base and J gave up 11 bases; unmatched junction bases: 8. Germline loops: CDR1 MNHNS, CDR2 SASEGT. This CDR3 spans 14 amino acids. CDR3 loop: CASSEDRGQGAQHF. The CDR3 region has the DNA TGTGCCAGCAGTGAAGACAGGGGCCAGGGAGCCCAGCATTTT.

The CDR3 here is CASSPVAGELFF. CDR3 DNA sequence: TGTGCCAGTAGTCCGGTAGCCGGGGAGCTGTTTTTT. This chain uses TRBV19 with TRBJ2-2; D not certain. The germline gives CDR1 LNHDA, CDR2 SQIVND (reference sequence). V was shortened by 5 bases and J by 6 bases, with 7 bases between the two germline ends. CDR3 length: 12 amino acids.

The V call is TRBV7-2, the J call TRBJ1-4; D possibly corresponds to TRBD1 (5 bases). V gave up 5 bases and J gave up 5 bases, with 15 bases separating them. The germline V gene encodes CDR1 SGHTA and CDR2 FQGNSA. CDR3 length: 15 amino acids. The CDR3 DNA sequence: TGTGCCAGCAGCGGAGGAGGACATCCCAATGAAAAACTGTTTTTT. It translates to CASSGGGHPNEKLFF.

The chain joins TRBV5-6 to TRBJ1-1; TRBD1 matches at 9 bases. The CDR3 is 15 residues long. V was pared by 4 bases and J by 3 bases, with 7 bases of the junction left unmatched. From germline, CDR1 is SGHDT and CDR2 YYEEEE. Here the CDR3 reads CASSPLGTGYTEAFF. DNA for the CDR3: TGTGCCAGCAGCCCCCTCGGGACAGGGTACACTGAAGCTTTCTTT.

For this clone: The junction and the germline gene differ at one end; a read error may be behind it. The rearrangement joins TRBV7-7 to TRBJ2-3; 11 nucleotides agree with TRBD2. The CDR3 has 18 amino acids. In germline, CDR1 is SSHAT, CDR2 FNYEAQ (reference sequence). CDR3 sequence reads: CASSPRTSGLAGTDTQYF. The CDR3 DNA follows: TGTGCTAGCAGCCCACGAACGTCGGGACTAGCGGGCACAGATACGCAGTATTTT.

The chain employs TRBV7-2 and TRBJ2-7; the D is unclear. Germline values: CDR1 SGHTA, CDR2 FQGNSA. The length of the CDR3 is 13 residues. V lost 3 bases and J 2 bases, leaving 8 bases between the germline ends. CDR3 in amino acids: CASSFERAYEQYF. CDR3 DNA: TGTGCCAGCAGCTTCGAAAGGGCCTACGAGCAGTACTTC.

The chain combines TRBV7-3 with TRBJ2-1; 11 nucleotides align to TRBD2. The trim removed 2 bases at V and 3 bases at J, leaving 15 bases unmatched. This CDR3 is 20 amino acids long. The germline V gene encodes CDR1 SGHTA and CDR2 FQGTGA. The CDR3: CASSLRSPPSGGLHYNEQFF. CDR3 in DNA: TGTGCCAGCAGCTTACGATCCCCCCCTAGCGGGGGGCTCCACTACAATGAGCAGTTCTTC.

The chain carries TRBV7-3 and TRBJ2-1, with 9 bases identical to TRBD2. This CDR3 has 15 amino acids. With 5 bases clipped from V and 4 bases from J, the junction kept 6 bases outside the gene matches. From germline, CDR1 is SGHTA and CDR2 FQGTGA. The CDR3 sequence is CASSQLAGIYNEQFF. CDR3 DNA: TGTGCCAGCAGCCAGCTAGCGGGGATTTACAATGAGCAGTTCTTC.

This chain uses TRBV5-8 with TRBJ1-5; no reliable D call. The V gene lost 2 bases and the J gene lost 3 bases, with 3 bases spanning the gap. The germline V gene has CDR1 SGHTS and CDR2 YDEGEE. CDR3 length equals 12 residues. In DNA form, the CDR3 reads TGTGCCAGCAGCTTATTCAATCAGCCCCAGCATTTT. It codes for CASSLFNQPQHF.

The chain combines TRBV5-1 with TRBJ1-1; D ambiguous. The CDR3 sequence is 13 residues long. Per germline, CDR1 SGHRS and CDR2 YFSETQ. Trimming shortened V by 0 bases and J by 8 bases, and 11 bases separated the two germline ends. CDR3 sequence (DNA): TGCGCCAGCAGCTTGGAAGCGGTGACAGAAGCTTTCTTT. Its translation is CASSLEAVTEAFF. Combining the CDR3 with reference TRBV5-1 and TRBJ1-1 gives the whole variable domain KAGVTQTPRYLIKTRGQQVTLSCSPISGHRSVSWYQQTPGQGLQFLFEYFSETQRNKGNFPGRFSGRQFSNSRSEMNVSTLELGDSALYLCASSLEAVTEAFFGQGTRLTVV.